This T cell receptor beta chain emerged from a study of graft-versus-host responses after intestinal transplantation. The wider study: Induction using anti-thymocyte globulin, followed by tacrolimus and steroids for approximately three years, was given to all recipients.

Trimming cost V 1 base and J 4 bases, with 4 bases left between them. The germline V gene has CDR1 SGHVS and CDR2 FQNEAQ. The CDR3 runs to 12 residues. The method was immunoSEQ multiplex PCR; TCRdb's version includes in-frame clones alone and lacks a portion of them. The table includes about 24,000 clones, approximately 85% detected once. This material consisted of PBMCs, taken around 460 days after intestinal transplant. The TCR sequence derives from a human patient who received an intestinal transplant, so some T cells may come from the graft donor. The J gene is TRBJ1-2, the V gene TRBV7-8; D is ambiguous. The CDR3 loop is CASSLGSYGYTF. In DNA, the CDR3 is TGTGCCAGCAGCTTAGGGTCCTATGGCTACACCTTC.